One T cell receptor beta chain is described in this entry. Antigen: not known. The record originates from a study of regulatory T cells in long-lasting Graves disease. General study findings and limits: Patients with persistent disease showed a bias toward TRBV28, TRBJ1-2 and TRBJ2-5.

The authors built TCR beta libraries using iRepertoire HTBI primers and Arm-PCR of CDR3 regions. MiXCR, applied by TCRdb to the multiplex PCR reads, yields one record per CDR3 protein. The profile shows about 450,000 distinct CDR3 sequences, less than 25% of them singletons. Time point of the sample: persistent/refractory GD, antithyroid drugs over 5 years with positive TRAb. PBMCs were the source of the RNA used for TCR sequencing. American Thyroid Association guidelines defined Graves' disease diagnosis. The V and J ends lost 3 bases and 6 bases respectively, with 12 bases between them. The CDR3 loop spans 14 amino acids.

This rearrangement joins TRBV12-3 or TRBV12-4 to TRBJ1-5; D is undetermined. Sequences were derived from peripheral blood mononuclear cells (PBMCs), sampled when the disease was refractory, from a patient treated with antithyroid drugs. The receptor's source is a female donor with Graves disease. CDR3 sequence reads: CASSLSGNSQPQHF. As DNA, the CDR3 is TGTGCCAGCAGTTTGTCAGGTAACAGTCAGCCCCAGCATTTT.